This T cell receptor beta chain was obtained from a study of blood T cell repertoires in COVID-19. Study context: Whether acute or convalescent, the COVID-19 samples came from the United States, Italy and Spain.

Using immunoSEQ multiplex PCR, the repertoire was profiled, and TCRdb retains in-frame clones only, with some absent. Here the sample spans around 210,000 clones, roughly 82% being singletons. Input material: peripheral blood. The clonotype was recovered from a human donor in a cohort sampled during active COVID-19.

The CDR3, as DNA: TGTGCCAGCAGTCCCGCCCTGGCGGGGAACTCCTACGAGCAGTACTTC. This encodes CASSPALAGNSYEQYF. The V and J genes are TRBV28 and TRBJ2-7; TRBD2 is a possible D gene (6 bases). CDR3 length: 16 amino acids. The germline V gene has CDR1 MDHEN and CDR2 SYDVKM. The ends were cut back, 5 bases at V and 0 bases at J, with 17 bases in the middle.